A selection of T cell receptor beta chains follows, all from one sample in a study of a mutant IDH1 vaccine in newly diagnosed glioma. TCRdb's copy holds only in-frame clones and misses some; the assay was immunoSEQ multiplex PCR. The data contain 75,000 to 100,000 clones, around 90% of them singletons. The sample consisted of PBMCs, taken from a glioma patient treated with radiotherapy, temozolomide or both. The receptors were sampled from a woman aged 50 to 60 with glioma. Each CDR3 is given with its conserved first and last residue. Fields, in order: D gene, J gene, clone size, V gene, CDR3 protein, CDR3 DNA. D genes are given only for firm matches. Clone size is stated in some rows and not others, as once, few, many or a class when expanded.

NA	TRBJ1-2	NA	TRBV10-3	CAISATGNYGYTF	TGTGCCATCAGTGCTACGGGGAACTATGGCTACACCTTC
TRBD2	TRBJ2-3	NA	TRBV14	CASSQILAGGADTQYF	TGTGCCAGCAGCCAGATACTAGCGGGAGGTGCAGATACGCAGTATTTT
TRBD1	TRBJ2-7	NA	TRBV11-2	CASSLDARGSNEQYF	TGTGCCAGCAGCTTAGACGCCAGGGGGTCCAACGAGCAGTACTTC
NA	TRBJ2-5	NA	TRBV29-1	CSVERGRGETQYF	TGCAGCGTTGAAAGGGGGAGGGGAGAGACCCAGTACTTC
TRBD2	TRBJ2-2	NA	TRBV11-2	CASTHFRREAGELFF	TGTGCCAGCACCCATTTCCGGCGGGAGGCCGGGGAGCTGTTTTTT
NA	TRBJ2-7	once	TRBV10-3	CAITRTPNRVEEQYF	TGTGCCATCACCCGAACCCCCAACAGGGTAGAAGAGCAGTACTTC
NA	TRBJ2-3	NA	TRBV27	CASSLWRTDTQYF	TGTGCCAGCAGTTTATGGCGCACAGATACGCAGTATTTT
TRBD2	TRBJ2-7	NA	TRBV5-5	CASSLTSGALRGSYEQYF	TGTGCCAGCAGCCTGACTAGCGGGGCGCTCCGCGGCTCCTACGAGCAGTACTTC
NA	TRBJ1-5	NA	TRBV28	CASSLSYGGYGNQPQHF	TGTGCCAGCAGTCTATCATATGGGGGGTATGGCAATCAGCCCCAGCATTTT
NA	TRBJ2-3	NA	TRBV9	CASSVGSSTDTQYF	TGTGCCAGCAGCGTAGGCAGTAGCACAGATACGCAGTATTTT
NA	TRBJ1-2	NA	TRBV27	CASSTLRQSYGYTF	TGTGCCAGCAGTACCCTCAGGCAGAGCTATGGCTACACCTTC
NA	TRBJ2-7	NA	TRBV10-3	CAISEDTYEQYF	TGTGCCATCAGTGAGGACACATACGAGCAGTACTTC
TRBD1	TRBJ1-6	NA	TRBV7-9	CASSRRPGQGASPLHF	TGTGCCAGCAGTCGTAGACCGGGACAGGGGGCTTCACCCCTCCACTTT
NA	TRBJ2-3	NA	TRBV28	CASSLFTRSPDTQYF	TGTGCCAGCAGTTTATTTACTCGATCCCCAGATACGCAGTATTTT
NA	TRBJ2-7	NA	TRBV5-1	CASSLAGVTYEQYF	TGCGCCAGCAGCTTGGCCGGGGTAACCTACGAGCAGTACTTC
NA	TRBJ2-1	NA	TRBV27	CASSLSPLSSYNEQFF	TGTGCCAGCAGTTTATCCCCCTTGAGCTCCTACAATGAGCAGTTCTTC
NA	TRBJ2-1	NA	TRBV6-6	CASYGGGYNEQFF	TGTGCCAGCTACGGAGGGGGGTACAATGAGCAGTTCTTC
TRBD2	TRBJ2-1	NA	TRBV10-3	CAIRGAGGVDEQFF	TGTGCCATCAGGGGAGCGGGAGGGGTCGATGAGCAGTTCTTC
NA	TRBJ2-7	NA	TRBV6-1	CASNWGLSSYEQYF	TGTGCCAGCAACTGGGGCCTGAGCTCCTACGAGCAGTACTTC
TRBD1	TRBJ2-3	NA	TRBV19	CASSDSDRGYTDTQYF	TGTGCCAGTAGTGATTCCGACAGGGGGTACACAGATACGCAGTATTTT
NA	TRBJ1-3	NA	TRBV5-6	CASSLEGAHGNTIYF	TGTGCCAGCAGCTTGGAAGGGGCTCATGGAAACACCATATATTTT
TRBD1	TRBJ2-7	few	TRBV7-8	CASSPYRGPSSYEQYF	TGTGCCAGCAGCCCCTACAGGGGACCATCTTCCTACGAGCAGTACTTC
TRBD1	TRBJ2-2	NA	TRBV7-9	CASSLGTGGIGELFF	TGTGCCAGCAGCCTAGGGACAGGGGGCATCGGGGAGCTGTTTTTT
NA	TRBJ2-7	NA	TRBV5-5	CASSLGVYEQYF	TGTGCCAGCAGCTTGGGAGTCTACGAGCAGTACTTC
TRBD2	TRBJ2-2	NA	TRBV5-6	CASSSYGLAGWTGELFF	TGTGCCAGCAGCAGCTACGGACTAGCGGGATGGACCGGGGAGCTGTTTTTT
NA	TRBJ1-6	NA	TRBV19	CASSMKGAYNSPLHF	TGTGCCAGTAGTATGAAAGGGGCCTATAATTCACCCCTCCACTTT
TRBD2	TRBJ2-1	NA	TRBV11-2	CATSGTSGNNEQFF	TGTGCCACCTCCGGGACTAGCGGAAACAATGAGCAGTTCTTC
NA	TRBJ2-6	NA	TRBV7-8	CASSLGRGGSGANVLTF	TGTGCCAGCAGCTTAGGCAGGGGAGGATCTGGGGCCAACGTCCTGACTTTC
TRBD1	TRBJ1-1	NA	TRBV5-1	CASRQYGQANTEAFF	TGCGCCAGCAGACAATATGGACAGGCAAACACTGAAGCTTTCTTT
NA	TRBJ2-7	NA	TRBV7-9	CASSLGPSGQYF	TGTGCCAGCAGCTTAGGCCCTTCCGGGCAGTACTTC
NA	TRBJ1-3	NA	TRBV2	CASSEQGAGNTIYF	TGTGCCAGCAGTGAACAGGGTGCTGGAAACACCATATATTTT
NA	TRBJ1-4	NA	TRBV30	CAWSVLREKLFF	TGTGCCTGGAGTGTATTGAGGGAAAAACTGTTTTTT
NA	TRBJ1-4	few	TRBV4-1	CASSFGAGTTNEKLFF	TGCGCCAGCAGCTTTGGAGCCGGGACAACAAATGAAAAACTGTTTTTT
NA	TRBJ2-2	NA	TRBV28	CASTFGGELFF	TGTGCCAGCACCTTCGGGGGTGAGCTGTTTTTT
TRBD1	TRBJ2-2	NA	TRBV13	CASSLTPDRVNTGELFF	TGTGCCAGCAGCCTTACCCCGGACAGGGTGAACACCGGGGAGCTGTTTTTT
TRBD1	TRBJ2-7	NA	TRBV27	CASSWDRASYEQYF	TGTGCCAGCAGTTGGGACAGGGCCTCCTACGAGCAGTACTTC
NA	TRBJ2-7	NA	TRBV6-5	CASSRGGEQYF	TGTGCCAGCAGCCGAGGAGGGGAGCAGTACTTC
NA	TRBJ2-1	NA	TRBV7-9	CASSQPPAVGSYNEQFF	TGTGCCAGCAGCCAGCCCCCGGCTGTCGGCTCCTACAATGAGCAGTTCTTC
TRBD1	TRBJ2-5	once	TRBV27	CASSITETGGWETQYF	TGTGCCAGCAGCATTACCGAAACAGGGGGATGGGAGACCCAGTACTTC
TRBD2	TRBJ2-7	NA	TRBV2	CASTTRTRREVRYEQYF	TGTGCCAGCACAACAAGGACTAGACGGGAGGTAAGGTACGAGCAGTACTTC
NA	TRBJ2-1	NA	TRBV6-1	CASRIPFYNEQFF	TGTGCCAGCAGGATTCCTTTCTACAATGAGCAGTTCTTC
NA	TRBJ2-7	NA	TRBV27	CASSAGQKGYEQHF	TGTGCCAGCAGTGCGGGACAGAAAGGGTACGAGCAGCACTTC
TRBD1	TRBJ2-7	NA	TRBV23-1	CASQQGSGSYEQYF	TGCGCCTCCCAACAGGGGAGTGGGTCCTACGAGCAGTACTTC
NA	TRBJ1-3	NA	TRBV4-1	CASSHRTVSGNTIYF	TGCGCCAGCAGCCACCGGACGGTCTCTGGAAACACCATATATTTT
NA	TRBJ1-2	NA	TRBV19	CASRKLTDNYGYTF	TGTGCCAGTAGGAAACTGACAGATAACTATGGCTACACCTTC
TRBD2	TRBJ2-1	once	TRBV4-1	CASSQDEAGEYNEQFF	TGCGCCAGCAGCCAAGATGAAGCGGGAGAGTATAATGAGCAGTTCTTC
NA	TRBJ1-2	NA	TRBV18	CASSPRTGGYTF	TGTGCCAGCTCACCCCGGACGGGCGGCTACACCTTC
NA	TRBJ1-1	once	TRBV6-5	CASTKPGASSAAFF	TGTGCCAGCACTAAACCGGGGGCCTCAAGCGCAGCTTTCTTT
TRBD1	TRBJ1-5	NA	TRBV10-3	CAISEGQGYQPQHF	TGTGCCATCAGTGAGGGACAGGGATATCAGCCCCAGCATTTT
NA	TRBJ2-6	NA	TRBV4-2	CASSQAWRSGANVLTF	TGTGCCAGCAGCCAAGCTTGGCGGTCTGGGGCCAACGTCCTGACTTTC
NA	TRBJ1-6	once	TRBV5-5	CASSSIQGPIRGNSPLHF	TGTGCCAGCAGCTCCATACAGGGACCTATCCGTGGTAATTCACCCCTCCACTTT
NA	TRBJ2-7	NA	TRBV29-1	CSVEVSSYEQYF	TGCAGCGTTGAGGTGAGCTCCTACGAGCAGTACTTC
TRBD1	TRBJ2-3	NA	TRBV28	CASSPGTGYGSADTQYF	TGTGCCAGCAGTCCTGGGACAGGGTATGGTTCCGCAGATACGCAGTATTTT
TRBD2	TRBJ2-1	NA	TRBV6-4	CASSGTSGVVEQFF	TGTGCCAGCAGTGGGACTAGCGGAGTGGTTGAGCAGTTCTTC